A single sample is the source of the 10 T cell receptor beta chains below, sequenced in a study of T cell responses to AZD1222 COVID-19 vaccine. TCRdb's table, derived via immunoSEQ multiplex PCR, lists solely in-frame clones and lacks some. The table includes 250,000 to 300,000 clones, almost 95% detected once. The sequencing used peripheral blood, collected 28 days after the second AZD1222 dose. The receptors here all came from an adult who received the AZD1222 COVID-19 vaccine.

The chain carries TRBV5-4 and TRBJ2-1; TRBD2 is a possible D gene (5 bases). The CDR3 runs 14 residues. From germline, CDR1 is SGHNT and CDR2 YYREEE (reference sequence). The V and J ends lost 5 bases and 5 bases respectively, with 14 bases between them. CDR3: CASRTRVGDNEQFF. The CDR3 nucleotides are TGTGCCAGCAGAACACGGGTGGGAGACAATGAGCAGTTCTTC.

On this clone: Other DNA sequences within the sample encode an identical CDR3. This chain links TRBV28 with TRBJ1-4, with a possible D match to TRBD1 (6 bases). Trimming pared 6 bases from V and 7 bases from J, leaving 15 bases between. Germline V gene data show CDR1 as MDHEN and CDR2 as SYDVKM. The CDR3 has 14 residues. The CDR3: CASRPQGRGEKLFF. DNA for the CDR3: TGTGCCAGCAGGCCCCAGGGGAGAGGTGAAAAACTGTTTTTT.

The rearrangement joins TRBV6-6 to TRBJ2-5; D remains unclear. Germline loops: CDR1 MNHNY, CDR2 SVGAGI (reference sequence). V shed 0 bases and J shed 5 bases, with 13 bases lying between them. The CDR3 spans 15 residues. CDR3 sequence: CASSYSPATGETQYF. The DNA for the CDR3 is TGTGCCAGCAGTTACTCGCCCGCCACCGGTGAGACCCAGTACTTC.

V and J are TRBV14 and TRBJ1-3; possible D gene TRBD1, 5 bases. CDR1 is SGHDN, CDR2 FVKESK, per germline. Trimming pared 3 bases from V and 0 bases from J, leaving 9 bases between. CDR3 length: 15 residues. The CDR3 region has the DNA TGTGCCAGCAGCCACGTTGGGACCTCTGGAAACACCATATATTTT. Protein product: CASSHVGTSGNTIYF. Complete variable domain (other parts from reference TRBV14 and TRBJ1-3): EAGVTQFPSHSVIEKGQTVTLRCDPISGHDNLYWYRRVMGKEIKFLLHFVKESKQDESGMPNNRFLAERTGGTYSTLKVQPAELEDSGVYFCASSHVGTSGNTIYFGEGSWLTVV.

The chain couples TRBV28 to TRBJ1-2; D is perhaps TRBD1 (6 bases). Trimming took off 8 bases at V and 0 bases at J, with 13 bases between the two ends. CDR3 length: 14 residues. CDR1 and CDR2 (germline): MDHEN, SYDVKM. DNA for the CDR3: TGTGCCAGCGTACAGGGAAGAGCTAACTATGGCTACACCTTC. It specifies CASVQGRANYGYTF.

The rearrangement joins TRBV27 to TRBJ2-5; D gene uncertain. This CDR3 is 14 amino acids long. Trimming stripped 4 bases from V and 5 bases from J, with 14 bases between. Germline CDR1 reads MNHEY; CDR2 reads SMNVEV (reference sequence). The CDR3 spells CASSSLQSEETQYF. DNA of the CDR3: TGTGCCAGCAGTTCCCTACAGTCGGAGGAGACCCAGTACTTC.

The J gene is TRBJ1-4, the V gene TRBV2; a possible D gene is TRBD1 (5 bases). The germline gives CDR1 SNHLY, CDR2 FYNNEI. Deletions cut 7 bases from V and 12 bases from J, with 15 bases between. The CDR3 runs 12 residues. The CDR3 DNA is TGTGCCAGCACCCCGTTTAGGGGTGAACTGTTTTTT. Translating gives CASTPFRGELFF.

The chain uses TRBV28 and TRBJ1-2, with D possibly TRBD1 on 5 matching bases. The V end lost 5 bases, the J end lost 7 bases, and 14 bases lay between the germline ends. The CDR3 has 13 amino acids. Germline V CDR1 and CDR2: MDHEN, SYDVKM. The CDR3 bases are TGTGCCAGCAGTGAGGGACGGGAGCTTGGCTACACCTTC. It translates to CASSEGRELGYTF.

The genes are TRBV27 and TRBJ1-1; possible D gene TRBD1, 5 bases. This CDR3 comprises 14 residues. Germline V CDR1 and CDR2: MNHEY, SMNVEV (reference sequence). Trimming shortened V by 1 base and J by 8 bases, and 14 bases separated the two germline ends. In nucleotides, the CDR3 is TGTGCCAGCAGTTTATTCGGGGGGAAGTCGGAAGCTTTCTTT. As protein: CASSLFGGKSEAFF.

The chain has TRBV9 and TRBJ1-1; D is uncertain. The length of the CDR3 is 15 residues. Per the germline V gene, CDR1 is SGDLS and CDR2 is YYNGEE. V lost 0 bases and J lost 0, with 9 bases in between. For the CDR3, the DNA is TGTGCCAGCAGCGTAGCTCTGACTCTGAACACTGAAGCTTTCTTT. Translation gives CASSVALTLNTEAFF.